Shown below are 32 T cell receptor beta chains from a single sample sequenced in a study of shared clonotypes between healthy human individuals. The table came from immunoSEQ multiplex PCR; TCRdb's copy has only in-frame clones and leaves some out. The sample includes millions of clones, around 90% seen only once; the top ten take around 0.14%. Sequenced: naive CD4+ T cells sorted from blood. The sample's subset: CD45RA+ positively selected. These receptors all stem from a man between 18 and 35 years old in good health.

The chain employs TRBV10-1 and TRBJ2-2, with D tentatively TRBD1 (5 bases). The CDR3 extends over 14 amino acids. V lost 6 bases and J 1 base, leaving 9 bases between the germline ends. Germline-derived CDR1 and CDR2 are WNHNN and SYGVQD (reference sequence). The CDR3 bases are TGCGCCAGCAGCAGGGATTTGAACACCGGGGAGCTGTTTTTT. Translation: CASSRDLNTGELFF.

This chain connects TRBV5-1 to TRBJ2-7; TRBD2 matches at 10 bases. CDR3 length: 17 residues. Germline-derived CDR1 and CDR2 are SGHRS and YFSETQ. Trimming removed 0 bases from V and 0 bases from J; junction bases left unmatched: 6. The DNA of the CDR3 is TGCGCCAGCAGCTTGGAGTCTAGCGGGGGATACTCCTACGAGCAGTACTTC. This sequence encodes CASSLESSGGYSYEQYF.

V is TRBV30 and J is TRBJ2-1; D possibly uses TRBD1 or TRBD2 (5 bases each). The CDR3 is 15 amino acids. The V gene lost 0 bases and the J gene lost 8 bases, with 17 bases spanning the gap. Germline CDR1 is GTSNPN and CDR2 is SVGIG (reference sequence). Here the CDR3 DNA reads TGTGCCTGGAGTGTAAGTCCCCCGGGGACGGATGAGCAGTTCTTC. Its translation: CAWSVSPPGTDEQFF.

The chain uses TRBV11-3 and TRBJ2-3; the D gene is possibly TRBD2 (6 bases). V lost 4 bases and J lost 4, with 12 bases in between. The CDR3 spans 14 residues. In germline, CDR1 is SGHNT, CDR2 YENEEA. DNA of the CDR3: TGTGCCAGCAGCTCCCGAAGGGAGGCAGATACGCAGTATTTT. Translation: CASSSRREADTQYF. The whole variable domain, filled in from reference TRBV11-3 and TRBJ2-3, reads EAGVVQSPRYKIIEKKQPVAFWCNPISGHNTLYWYLQNLGQGPELLIRYENEEAVDDSQLPKDRFSAERLKGVDSTLKIQPAELGDSAVYLCASSSRREADTQYFGPGTRLTVL.

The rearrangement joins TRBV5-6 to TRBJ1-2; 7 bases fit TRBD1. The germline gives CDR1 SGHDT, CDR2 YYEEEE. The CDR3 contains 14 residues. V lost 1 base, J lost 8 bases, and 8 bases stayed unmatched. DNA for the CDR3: TGTGCCAGCAGCTTGCGATCGAGGGGGCAGGGCTACACCTTC. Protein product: CASSLRSRGQGYTF.

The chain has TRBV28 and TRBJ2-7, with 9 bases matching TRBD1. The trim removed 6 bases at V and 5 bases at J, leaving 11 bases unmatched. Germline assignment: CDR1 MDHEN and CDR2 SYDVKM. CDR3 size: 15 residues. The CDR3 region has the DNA TGTGCCAGCAGGGCACCCGGGACAGGGAAAGACGAGCAGTACTTC. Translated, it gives CASRAPGTGKDEQYF.

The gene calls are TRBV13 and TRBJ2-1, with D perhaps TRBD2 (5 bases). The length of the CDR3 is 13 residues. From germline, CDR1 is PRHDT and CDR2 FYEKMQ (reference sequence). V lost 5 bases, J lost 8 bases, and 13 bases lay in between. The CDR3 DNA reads TGTGCCAGCAGCCCCCTGAAGAGGGATGAGCAGTTCTTC. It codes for CASSPLKRDEQFF. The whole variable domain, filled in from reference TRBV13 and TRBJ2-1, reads AAGVIQSPRHLIKEKRETATLKCYPIPRHDTVYWYQQGPGQDPQFLISFYEKMQSDKGSIPDRFSAQQFSDYHSELNMSSLELGDSALYFCASSPLKRDEQFFGPGTRLTVL.

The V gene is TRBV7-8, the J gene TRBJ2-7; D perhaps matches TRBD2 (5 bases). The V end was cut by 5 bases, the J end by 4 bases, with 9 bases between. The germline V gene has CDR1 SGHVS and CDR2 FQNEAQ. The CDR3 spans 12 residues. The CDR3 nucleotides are TGTGCCAGCAGCAATGGAGGTTACGAGCAGTACTTC. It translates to CASSNGGYEQYF.

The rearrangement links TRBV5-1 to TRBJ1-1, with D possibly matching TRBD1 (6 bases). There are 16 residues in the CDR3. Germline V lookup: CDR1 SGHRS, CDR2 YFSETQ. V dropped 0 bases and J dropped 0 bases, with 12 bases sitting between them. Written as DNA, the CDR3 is TGCGCCAGCAGCTTGGGTTGGGACATCTTGAACACTGAAGCTTTCTTT. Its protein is CASSLGWDILNTEAFF.

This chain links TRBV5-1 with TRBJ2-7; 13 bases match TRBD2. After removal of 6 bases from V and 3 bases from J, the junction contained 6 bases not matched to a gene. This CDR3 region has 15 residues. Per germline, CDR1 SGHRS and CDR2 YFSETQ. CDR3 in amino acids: CASTPLAGGGYEQYF. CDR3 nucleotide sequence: TGCGCCAGCACTCCACTAGCGGGAGGGGGCTACGAGCAGTACTTC.

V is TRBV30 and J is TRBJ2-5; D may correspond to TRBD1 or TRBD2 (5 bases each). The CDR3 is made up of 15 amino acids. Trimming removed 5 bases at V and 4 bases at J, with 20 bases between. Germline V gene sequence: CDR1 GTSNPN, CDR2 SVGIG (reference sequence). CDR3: CAWAAQGVGRETQYF. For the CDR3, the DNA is TGTGCCTGGGCGGCCCAGGGAGTGGGGCGAGAGACCCAGTACTTC.

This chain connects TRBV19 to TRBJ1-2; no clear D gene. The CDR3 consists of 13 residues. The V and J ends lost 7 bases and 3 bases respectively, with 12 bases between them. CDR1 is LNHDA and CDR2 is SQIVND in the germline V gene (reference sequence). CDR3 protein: CASTPDGYYGYTF. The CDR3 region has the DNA TGTGCCAGTACTCCTGACGGTTACTATGGCTACACCTTC. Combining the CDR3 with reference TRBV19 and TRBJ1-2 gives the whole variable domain DGGITQSPKYLFRKEGQNVTLSCEQNLNHDAMYWYRQDPGQGLRLIYYSQIVNDFQKGDIAEGYSVSREKKESFPLTVTSAQKNPTAFYLCASTPDGYYGYTFGSGTRLTVV.

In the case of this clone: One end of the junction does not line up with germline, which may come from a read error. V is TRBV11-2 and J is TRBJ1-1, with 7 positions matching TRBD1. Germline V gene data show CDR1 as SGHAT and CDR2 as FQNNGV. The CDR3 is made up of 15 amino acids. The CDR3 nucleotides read TGTGCCAGCAGCTTAGATCTTGGAATCGGGACAGCCTTCACTTTT. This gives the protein CASSLDLGIGTAFTF.

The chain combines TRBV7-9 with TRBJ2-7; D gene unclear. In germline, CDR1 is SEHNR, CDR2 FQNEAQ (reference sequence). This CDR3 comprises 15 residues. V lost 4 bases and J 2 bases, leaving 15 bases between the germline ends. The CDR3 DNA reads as TGTGCCAGCAGCTCCTCGAGGCTTGGGGCCTACGAGCAGTACTTC. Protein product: CASSSSRLGAYEQYF.

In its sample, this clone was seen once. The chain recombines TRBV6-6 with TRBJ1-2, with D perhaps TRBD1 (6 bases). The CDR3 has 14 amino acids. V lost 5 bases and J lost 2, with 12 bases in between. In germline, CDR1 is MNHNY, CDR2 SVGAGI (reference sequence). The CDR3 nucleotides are TGTGCCAGCAGTGCCCGGGACACCAACTATGGCTACACCTTC. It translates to CASSARDTNYGYTF.

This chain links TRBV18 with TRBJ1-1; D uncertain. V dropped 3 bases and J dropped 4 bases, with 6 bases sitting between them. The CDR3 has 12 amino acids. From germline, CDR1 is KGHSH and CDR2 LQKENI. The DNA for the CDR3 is TGTGCCAGCTCACCGGCGGCCACTGAAGCTTTCTTT. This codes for CASSPAATEAFF. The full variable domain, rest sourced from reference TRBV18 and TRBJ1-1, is NAGVMQNPRHLVRRRGQEARLRCSPMKGHSHVYWYRQLPEEGLKFMVYLQKENIIDESGMPKERFSAEFPKEGPSILRIQQVVRGDSAAYFCASSPAATEAFFGQGTRLTVV.

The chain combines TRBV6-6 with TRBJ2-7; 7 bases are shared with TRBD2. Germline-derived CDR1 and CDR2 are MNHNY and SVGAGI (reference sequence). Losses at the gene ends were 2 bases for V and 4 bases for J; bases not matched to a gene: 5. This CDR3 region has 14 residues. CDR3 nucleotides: TGTGCCAGCAGTTACGAGACTAGCAGTTACGAGCAGTACTTC. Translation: CASSYETSSYEQYF.

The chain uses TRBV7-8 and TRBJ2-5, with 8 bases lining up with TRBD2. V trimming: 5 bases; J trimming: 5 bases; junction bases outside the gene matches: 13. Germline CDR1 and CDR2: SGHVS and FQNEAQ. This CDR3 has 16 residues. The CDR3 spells CASSPISAGGVETQYF. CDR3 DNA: TGTGCCAGCAGCCCCATTTCGGCGGGAGGTGTGGAGACCCAGTACTTC. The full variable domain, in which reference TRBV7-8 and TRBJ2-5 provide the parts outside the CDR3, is GAGVSQSPRYKVAKRGQDVALRCDPISGHVSLFWYQQALGQGPEFLTYFQNEAQLDKSGLPSDRFFAERPEGSVSTLKIQRTQQEDSAVYLCASSPISAGGVETQYFGPGTRLLVL.

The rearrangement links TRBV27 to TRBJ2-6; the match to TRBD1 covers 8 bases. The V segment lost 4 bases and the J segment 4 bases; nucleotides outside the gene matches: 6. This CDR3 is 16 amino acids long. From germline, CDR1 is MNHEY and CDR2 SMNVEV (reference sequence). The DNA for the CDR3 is TGTGCCAGCAGTTGGCAGGGGGCGCAAGGGGCCAACGTCCTGACTTTC. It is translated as CASSWQGAQGANVLTF. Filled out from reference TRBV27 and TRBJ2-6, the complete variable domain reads EAQVTQNPRYLITVTGKKLTVTCSQNMNHEYMSWYRQDPGLGLRQIYYSMNVEVTDKGDVPEGYKVSRKEKRNFPLILESPSPNQTSLYFCASSWQGAQGANVLTFGAGSRLTVL.

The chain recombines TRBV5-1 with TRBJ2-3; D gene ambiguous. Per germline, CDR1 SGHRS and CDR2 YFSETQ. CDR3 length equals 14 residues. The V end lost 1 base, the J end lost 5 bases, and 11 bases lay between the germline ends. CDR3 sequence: CASSLLAAEDTQYF. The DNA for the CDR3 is TGCGCCAGCAGCTTGTTAGCTGCGGAAGATACGCAGTATTTT.

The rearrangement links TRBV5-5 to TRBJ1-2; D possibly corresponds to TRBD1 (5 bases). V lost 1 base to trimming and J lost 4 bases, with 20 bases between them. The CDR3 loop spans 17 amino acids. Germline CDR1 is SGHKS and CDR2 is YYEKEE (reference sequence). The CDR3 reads CASSLSGPRQPFYGYTF. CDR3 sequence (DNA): TGTGCCAGCAGCTTGTCGGGGCCTCGCCAGCCCTTCTATGGCTACACCTTC. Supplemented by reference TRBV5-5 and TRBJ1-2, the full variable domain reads DAGVTQSPTHLIKTRGQQVTLRCSPISGHKSVSWYQQVLGQGPQFIFQYYEKEERGRGNFPDRFSARQFPNYSSELNVNALLLGDSALYLCASSLSGPRQPFYGYTFGSGTRLTVV.

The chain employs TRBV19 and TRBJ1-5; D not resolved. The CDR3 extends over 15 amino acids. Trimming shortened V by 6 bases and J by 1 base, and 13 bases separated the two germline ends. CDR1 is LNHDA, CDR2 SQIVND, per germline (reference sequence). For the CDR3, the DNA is TGTGCCAGTAGGGTAGCGGGGTTCAGCAATCAGCCCCAGCATTTT. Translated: CASRVAGFSNQPQHF. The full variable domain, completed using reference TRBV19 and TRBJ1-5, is DGGITQSPKYLFRKEGQNVTLSCEQNLNHDAMYWYRQDPGQGLRLIYYSQIVNDFQKGDIAEGYSVSREKKESFPLTVTSAQKNPTAFYLCASRVAGFSNQPQHFGDGTRLSIL.

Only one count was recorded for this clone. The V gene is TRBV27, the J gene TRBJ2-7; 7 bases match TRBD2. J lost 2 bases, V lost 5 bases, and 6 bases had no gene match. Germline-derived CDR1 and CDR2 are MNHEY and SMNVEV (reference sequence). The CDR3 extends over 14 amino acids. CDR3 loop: CASSPGLIAYEQYF. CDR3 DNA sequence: TGTGCCAGCAGTCCGGGACTAATAGCCTACGAGCAGTACTTC.

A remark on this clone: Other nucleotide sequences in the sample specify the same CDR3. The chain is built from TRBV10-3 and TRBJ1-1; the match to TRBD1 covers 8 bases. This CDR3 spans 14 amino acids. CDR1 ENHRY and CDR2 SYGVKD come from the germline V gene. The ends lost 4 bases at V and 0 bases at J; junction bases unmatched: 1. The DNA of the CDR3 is TGTGCCATCAGTGTGGACAGGGTGAACACTGAAGCTTTCTTT. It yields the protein CAISVDRVNTEAFF.

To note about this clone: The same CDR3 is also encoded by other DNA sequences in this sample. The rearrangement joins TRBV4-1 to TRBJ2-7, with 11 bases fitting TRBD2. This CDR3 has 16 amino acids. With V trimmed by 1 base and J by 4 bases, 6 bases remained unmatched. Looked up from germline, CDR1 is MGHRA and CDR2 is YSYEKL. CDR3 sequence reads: CASSQGGTSGVYEQYF. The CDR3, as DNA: TGCGCCAGCAGCCAAGGTGGGACTAGCGGAGTATACGAGCAGTACTTC.

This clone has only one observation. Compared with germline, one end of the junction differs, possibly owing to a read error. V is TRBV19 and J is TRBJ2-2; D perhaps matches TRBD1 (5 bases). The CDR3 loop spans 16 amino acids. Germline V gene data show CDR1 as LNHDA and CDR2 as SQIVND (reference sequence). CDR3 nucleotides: TGTGCCAGTAGGATAGACAGTTTCGCGAACACCGGGGAGCTGTTTTTT. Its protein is CASRIDSFANTGELFF.

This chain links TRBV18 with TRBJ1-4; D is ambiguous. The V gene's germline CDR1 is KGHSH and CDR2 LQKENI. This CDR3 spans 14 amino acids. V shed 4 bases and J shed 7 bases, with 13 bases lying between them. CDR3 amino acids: CASSLAGMGEKLFF. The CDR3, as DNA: TGTGCCAGCTCACTCGCGGGGATGGGTGAAAAACTGTTTTTT.

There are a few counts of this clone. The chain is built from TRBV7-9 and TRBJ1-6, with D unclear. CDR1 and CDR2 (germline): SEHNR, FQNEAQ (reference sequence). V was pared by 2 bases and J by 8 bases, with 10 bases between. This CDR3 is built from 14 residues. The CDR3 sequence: CASSLIGSYSPLHF. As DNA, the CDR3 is TGTGCCAGCAGCTTAATAGGCAGCTATTCACCCCTCCACTTT.

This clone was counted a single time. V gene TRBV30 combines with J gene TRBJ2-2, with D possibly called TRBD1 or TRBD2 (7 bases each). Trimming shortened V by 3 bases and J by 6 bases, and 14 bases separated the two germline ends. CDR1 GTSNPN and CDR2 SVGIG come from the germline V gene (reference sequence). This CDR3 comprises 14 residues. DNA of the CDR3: TGTGCCTGGAGAGCCAGGGGGGGTTCCGGGGAGCTGTTTTTT. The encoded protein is CAWRARGGSGELFF.

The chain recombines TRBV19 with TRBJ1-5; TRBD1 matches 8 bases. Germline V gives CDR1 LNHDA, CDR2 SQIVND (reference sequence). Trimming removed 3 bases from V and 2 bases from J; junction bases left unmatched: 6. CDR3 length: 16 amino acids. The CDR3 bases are TGTGCCAGTAGTATCCAGGGGGCGGGAGGCAATCAGCCCCAGCATTTT. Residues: CASSIQGAGGNQPQHF.

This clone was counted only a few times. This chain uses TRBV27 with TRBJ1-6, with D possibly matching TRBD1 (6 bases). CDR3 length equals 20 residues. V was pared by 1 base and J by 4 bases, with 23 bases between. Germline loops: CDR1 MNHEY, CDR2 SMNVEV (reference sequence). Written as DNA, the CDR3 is TGTGCCAGCAGTTTATTTCCTGGCAGGGGACGAAATTCTTATAATTCACCCCTCCACTTT. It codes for CASSLFPGRGRNSYNSPLHF.

CDR3 sequence reads: CASSLTVGSQETQYF. CDR3 DNA: TGTGCCAGCAGCTTAACGGTTGGCAGCCAAGAGACCCAGTACTTC. The chain is built from TRBV7-6 and TRBJ2-5; D call uncertain. The CDR3 loop spans 15 amino acids. The germline CDR1 and CDR2 sequences are SGHVS and FNYEAQ. The V and J ends lost 2 bases and 1 base respectively, with 11 bases between them.